What follows is one T cell receptor beta chain and its context. The antigen remains undetermined. The repertoire was sequenced with immunoSEQ multiplex PCR; TCRdb's copy has only in-frame clones and lacks some. Of tens of thousands of clones detected, under 90% appear once; the ten largest clones hold 4% to 5%. This specimen comes from a study of T cells in localized non-small cell lung cancer. Study results and caveats: The greatest T cell clonality was found in uninvolved adjacent lung (higher than in tumor). Out of the top 100 tumor clones, a median roughly 58 were seen in adjacent lung.

V dropped 2 bases and J dropped 7 bases, with 15 bases sitting between them. CDR1 KGHSH and CDR2 LQKENI come from the germline V gene. The CDR3 loop spans 16 amino acids. Material: peripheral blood, obtained before any cancer treatment. This chain uses TRBV18 with TRBJ1-6; D remains ambiguous. The sequence was obtained from a male donor aged 60 or over with stage III lung adenocarcinoma. CDR3 nucleotide sequence: TGTGCCAGCTCACCAAAATCGGAAATTGGCAATTCACCCCTCCACTTT. Its translation: CASSPKSEIGNSPLHF.